This T cell receptor beta chain stems from a study of blood T cell repertoires in COVID-19. Germline V gene data show CDR1 as WNHNN and CDR2 as SYGVQD (reference sequence). The CDR3 runs to 17 residues. The ends were cut back, 6 bases at V and 3 bases at J, with 21 bases in the middle. Method: immunoSEQ multiplex PCR; TCRdb's copy keeps in-frame clones and lacks some. This sample has over 90,000 clones, with 86% found just once. The chain links TRBV10-1 to TRBJ1-5; D may be TRBD1 (5 bases). The TCR sequence derives from a woman aged 60-75 years in a cohort sampled during active or convalescent COVID-19. The sequenced sample consisted of peripheral blood. The CDR3 nucleotides are TGCGCCAGCAGCCCCCGTACGCCAGGGTCCCCCAATCAGCCCCAGCATTTT. Translation: CASSPRTPGSPNQPQHF.